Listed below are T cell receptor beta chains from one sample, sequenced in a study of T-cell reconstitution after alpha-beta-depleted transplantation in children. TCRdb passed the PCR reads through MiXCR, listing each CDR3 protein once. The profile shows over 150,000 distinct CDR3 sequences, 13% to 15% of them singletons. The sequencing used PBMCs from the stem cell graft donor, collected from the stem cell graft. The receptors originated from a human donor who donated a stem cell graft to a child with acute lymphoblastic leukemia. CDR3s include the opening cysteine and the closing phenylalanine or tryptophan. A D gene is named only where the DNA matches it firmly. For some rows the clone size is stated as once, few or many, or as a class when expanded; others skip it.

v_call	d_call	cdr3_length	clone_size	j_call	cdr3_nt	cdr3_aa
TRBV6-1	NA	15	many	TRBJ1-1	TGTGCCAGCTCGTTAGAGGGCCGGATAAACACTGAAGCTTTCTTT	CASSLEGRINTEAFF
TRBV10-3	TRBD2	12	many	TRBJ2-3	TGTGCCATCGCCGGGGGGGGAGATACGCAGTATTTT	CAIAGGGDTQYF
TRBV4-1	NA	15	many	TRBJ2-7	TGCGCCAGCAGCCGAGAAGCGGGTATGGCCTACGAGCAGTACTTC	CASSREAGMAYEQYF
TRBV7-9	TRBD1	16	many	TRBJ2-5	TGTGCCAGCAGCCCCCCGGGCAGGGGGACACTGGAGACCCAGTACTTC	CASSPPGRGTLETQYF
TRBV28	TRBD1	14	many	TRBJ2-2	TGTGCCACGGGACAGGGGTCGGAGTCCGGGGAGCTGTTTTTT	CATGQGSESGELFF
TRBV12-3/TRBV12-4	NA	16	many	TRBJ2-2	TGTGCCAGCAGTTTGACTAACAGGGCCAACACCGGGGAGCTGTTTTTT	CASSLTNRANTGELFF
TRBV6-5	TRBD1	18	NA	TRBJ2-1	TGTGCCAGCAGTTCCGGACAGGGCGATCTTCGAACCCCCAATGAGCAGTTCTTC	CASSSGQGDLRTPNEQFF
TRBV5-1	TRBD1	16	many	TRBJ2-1	TGCGCCAGCAGCGGGACAGGCGGGAACTCCTACAATGAGCAGTTCTTC	CASSGTGGNSYNEQFF
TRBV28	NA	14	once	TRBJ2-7	TGTGCCAGCAGTCGCGTTAGCGCCCTCTACGAGCAGTACTTC	CASSRVSALYEQYF
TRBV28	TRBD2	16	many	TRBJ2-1	TGTGCCAGCAGGTCTAAGCGGGAGACGGGAGTTAATGAGCAGTTCTTC	CASRSKRETGVNEQFF
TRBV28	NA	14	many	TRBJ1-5	TGTGCCAGCAGTTTGAGGGAGGGGTATCAGCCCCAGCATTTT	CASSLREGYQPQHF
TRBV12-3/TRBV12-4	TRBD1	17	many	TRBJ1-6	TGTGCCAGCAGTTCCGGTACAGGGGACTTTCGCGATTCACCCCTCCACTTT	CASSSGTGDFRDSPLHF
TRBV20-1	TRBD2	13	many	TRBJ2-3	TGCAGTACTACTAAAGCGGGAGCAGATACGCAGTATTTT	CSTTKAGADTQYF
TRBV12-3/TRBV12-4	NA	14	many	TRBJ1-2	TGTGCCAGCAGTCCAAATCAGGGAAGTGGTGGCTACACCTTC	CASSPNQGSGGYTF
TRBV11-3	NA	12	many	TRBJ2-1	TGTGCCAGCAGCTCGGACATGGACGGCCCGTTCTTC	CASSSDMDGPFF
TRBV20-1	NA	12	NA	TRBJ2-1	TGCAGTGCCCTACCTAGCTACAATGAGCAGTTCTTC	CSALPSYNEQFF
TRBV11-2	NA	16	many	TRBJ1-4	TGTGCCAGCAGCTTCACCGCAGGAAGGGGGGATGAAAAACTGTTTTTT	CASSFTAGRGDEKLFF
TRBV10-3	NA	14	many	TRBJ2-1	TGTGCCATCAGTGAGGAGGGGGGGATATATGAGCAGTTCTTC	CAISEEGGIYEQFF
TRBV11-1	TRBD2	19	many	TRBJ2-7	TGTGCCAGCAGCACCCGTCGGGCTAGCGGGAATTTTGACCCCTACGAGCAGTACTTC	CASSTRRASGNFDPYEQYF
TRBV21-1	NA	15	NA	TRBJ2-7	TGTGTCAGCAGCAAAGAGGACAGGAAAAACTACGAGCAGTACTTC	CVSSKEDRKNYEQYF
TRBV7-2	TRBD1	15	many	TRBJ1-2	TGTGCCAGCAGCCATTTTACCGAGACAGGGGCTGGCTACACCTTC	CASSHFTETGAGYTF
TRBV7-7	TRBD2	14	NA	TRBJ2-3	TGTGTCAGCAGCACTCTAGCGGGAGGAGATACGCAGTATTTT	CVSSTLAGGDTQYF
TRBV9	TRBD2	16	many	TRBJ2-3	TGTGCCAGCAGCTCCCGGACTAGCGGAAGCACAGATACGCAGTATTTT	CASSSRTSGSTDTQYF